A single sample is the source of the 22 T cell receptor beta chains below, sequenced in a study of blood T cell repertoires in COVID-19. Sequenced by immunoSEQ multiplex PCR; TCRdb stores in-frame clones only, minus some. The sample lists a few hundred thousand clones; around nine tenths were seen once. The sample consisted of PBMCs or T cells enriched from blood (not recorded which). Receptor source: a woman in her 30s who had recovered from COVID-19.

As DNA, the CDR3 is TGTGCCTGGAGCGGGGGGCTCACAGATACGCAGTATTTT. It translates to CAWSGGLTDTQYF. The V and J genes are TRBV30 and TRBJ2-3; D is possibly TRBD2 (7 bases). CDR1 is GTSNPN, CDR2 SVGIG, per germline (reference sequence). The CDR3 runs 13 residues. With 3 bases removed from V and 2 bases from J, the gap between germline ends came to 9 bases.

The chain carries TRBV7-2 and TRBJ1-5; 7 bases fit TRBD1. Trimming cost V 2 bases and J 4 bases; bases outside gene matches: 5. This CDR3 is 15 amino acids long. Germline V gives CDR1 SGHTA, CDR2 FQGNSA. CDR3 region: CASSLLGQLNQPQHF. For the CDR3, the DNA is TGTGCCAGCAGCTTACTGGGACAGCTTAATCAGCCCCAGCATTTT. The whole variable domain, remainder taken from reference TRBV7-2 and TRBJ1-5, is GAGVSQSPSNKVTEKGKDVELRCDPISGHTALYWYRQSLGQGLEFLIYFQGNSAPDKSGLPSDRFSAERTGGSVSTLTIQRTQQEDSAVYLCASSLLGQLNQPQHFGDGTRLSIL.

The chain is built from TRBV9 and TRBJ2-1, with D perhaps matching TRBD1 (6 bases). This CDR3 spans 17 amino acids. The germline V gene encodes CDR1 SGDLS and CDR2 YYNGEE. Deletions cut 4 bases from V and 0 bases from J, with 17 bases between. The DNA of the CDR3 is TGTGCCAGCAGCCTTCAACCCGGGACACCCTCCTACAATGAGCAGTTCTTC. Its translation is CASSLQPGTPSYNEQFF.

CDR3: CASSLVGQGRGTGTEAFF. The DNA of the CDR3 is TGTGCCAGCAGCTTAGTAGGCCAGGGGAGGGGGACTGGCACTGAAGCTTTCTTT. V and J are TRBV7-3 and TRBJ1-1; D might be TRBD1 (6 bases). V lost 2 bases to trimming and J lost 4 bases, with 23 bases between them. Germline loops: CDR1 SGHTA, CDR2 FQGTGA. The CDR3 covers 18 residues.

The CDR3 region has the DNA TGTGCCAGCAGTTACGACAGGGGGACGCAGTATTTT. As protein: CASSYDRGTQYF. The chain couples TRBV6-2 or TRBV6-3 to TRBJ2-3, with TRBD1 matching 9 bases. The CDR3 is made up of 12 amino acids. Germline CDR1 is MNHEY and CDR2 is SVGEGT. Germline trimming cut 2 bases from V and 9 bases from J; bases unmatched to any gene: 0.

The V gene is TRBV27, the J gene TRBJ1-5; the match to TRBD1 covers 9 bases. The J segment lost 2 bases and the V segment lost 3 bases, leaving 14 bases of the junction unmatched. Germline V CDR1 and CDR2: MNHEY, SMNVEV (reference sequence). This CDR3 spans 19 amino acids. CDR3 nucleotides: TGTGCCAGCAGTTTGCGGACGCCGGGACAGGGTGCGGGCAATCAGCCCCAGCATTTT. Its translation: CASSLRTPGQGAGNQPQHF.

The rearrangement joins TRBV7-2 to TRBJ2-7; no definite D call. V lost 4 bases, J lost 0 bases, and 10 bases lay in between. Germline-derived CDR1 and CDR2 are SGHTA and FQGNSA. This CDR3 region has 14 residues. The CDR3 is CASSYNTVSYEQYF. The CDR3 DNA sequence: TGTGCCAGCAGCTACAATACAGTCTCCTACGAGCAGTACTTC.

The chain combines TRBV6-5 with TRBJ2-1; TRBD2 might be the D (6 bases). Germline CDR1 is MNHEY and CDR2 is SVGAGI. This CDR3 comprises 14 residues. The ends were cut back, 8 bases at V and 7 bases at J, with 18 bases in the middle. Written as DNA, the CDR3 is TGTGCCAGCCGCCCCTCGGGACTTCTAAATGAGCAGTTCTTC. Its translation is CASRPSGLLNEQFF.

This chain uses TRBV30 with TRBJ1-2; D may be TRBD1 (6 bases). The CDR3 runs to 11 residues. Germline values: CDR1 GTSNPN, CDR2 SVGIG (reference sequence). Trimming stripped 5 bases from V and 8 bases from J, with 12 bases between. For the CDR3, the DNA is TGTGCCTGGCCCGGACAGAGAGGCTACACCTTC. Protein product: CAWPGQRGYTF. The full variable domain, rest sourced from reference TRBV30 and TRBJ1-2, is SQTIHQWPATLVQPVGSPLSLECTVEGTSNPNLYWYRQAAGRGLQLLFYSVGIGQISSEVPQNLSASRPQDRQFILSSKKLLLSDSGFYLCAWPGQRGYTFGSGTRLTVV.

The chain combines TRBV4-1 with TRBJ1-4; unclear D gene. The germline V gene encodes CDR1 MGHRA and CDR2 YSYEKL. Deletions cut 3 bases from V and 8 bases from J, with 7 bases between. The CDR3 sequence is 12 residues long. The CDR3 coding sequence is TGCGCCAGCAGCCAGCCCACAGAAAAACTGTTTTTT. As protein: CASSQPTEKLFF.

The chain carries TRBV7-6 and TRBJ1-1, with TRBD1 identical over 8 bases. V lost 6 bases to trimming and J lost 5 bases; unmatched junction nucleotides: 5. CDR1 SGHVS and CDR2 FNYEAQ come from the germline V gene. The CDR3 length is 13 residues. CDR3 loop: CASSQGQVTEAFF. Written as DNA, the CDR3 is TGTGCCAGCAGTCAGGGACAGGTGACTGAAGCTTTCTTT.

The J gene is TRBJ1-2, the V gene TRBV9; D is unresolved. Trimming pared 0 bases from V and 0 bases from J, leaving 6 bases between. This CDR3 is built from 14 residues. CDR1 and CDR2 from the germline V gene are SGDLS and YYNGEE. The CDR3: CASSVGHPNYGYTF. Here the CDR3 DNA reads TGTGCCAGCAGCGTAGGACACCCTAACTATGGCTACACCTTC.

This sequence joins TRBV4-2 and TRBJ1-1, with 8 nucleotides matching TRBD1. CDR3 size: 14 residues. Germline V gene data show CDR1 as LGHNA and CDR2 as YNFKEQ. V dropped 4 bases and J dropped 5; count of bases not matched to a gene: 6. CDR3 DNA sequence: TGTGCCAGCAGCCCAGGGGGCCTGGGGACTGAAGCTTTCTTT. This encodes CASSPGGLGTEAFF.

This sequence joins TRBV18 and TRBJ2-1; the D is unclear. The CDR3 spans 12 residues. Germline assignment: CDR1 KGHSH and CDR2 LQKENI. V was trimmed by 2 bases and J by 10 bases, leaving 9 bases between them. The CDR3 DNA sequence: TGTGCCAGCTCACCAAAGCGCCCCGAGCAGTTCTTC. It translates to CASSPKRPEQFF.

J is TRBJ1-2 and V is TRBV9; 7 nucleotides match TRBD1. With 7 bases clipped from V and 8 bases from J, the junction kept 8 bases outside the gene matches. The CDR3 extends over 12 amino acids. Per the germline V gene, CDR1 is SGDLS and CDR2 is YYNGEE. The CDR3 is CASGDRVEGYTF. CDR3 bases: TGTGCCAGCGGCGACAGGGTAGAGGGCTACACCTTC. Based on the CDR3 plus reference TRBV9 and TRBJ1-2, the full variable domain is DSGVTQTPKHLITATGQRVTLRCSPRSGDLSVYWYQQSLDQGLQFLIQYYNGEERAKGNILERFSAQQFPDLHSELNLSSLELGDSALYFCASGDRVEGYTFGSGTRLTVV.

The chain combines TRBV11-2 with TRBJ2-5; the match to TRBD2 covers 10 bases. Germline values: CDR1 SGHAT, CDR2 FQNNGV. Trimming removed 6 bases from V and 1 base from J; junction bases left unmatched: 5. The CDR3 is 15 residues long. The CDR3, as DNA: TGTGCCAGCAGTCGGACTAGCGGTGGCCAAGAGACCCAGTACTTC. Protein sequence: CASSRTSGGQETQYF.

The chain joins TRBV5-1 to TRBJ2-5, with D maybe TRBD2 (7 bases). V was pared by 0 bases and J by 6 bases, with 15 bases between. Germline V CDR1 and CDR2: SGHRS, YFSETQ. The CDR3 sequence is 15 residues long. In nucleotides, the CDR3 is TGCGCCAGCAGCTTGGAGGGGGGGCCGGTAAAGACCCAGTACTTC. This codes for CASSLEGGPVKTQYF.

A word on this clone: This sample also contains other DNA sequences that code for the same CDR3. The chain couples TRBV5-1 to TRBJ2-5; 8 bases match TRBD1. The CDR3 loop spans 13 amino acids. CDR1 and CDR2 from the germline V gene are SGHRS and YFSETQ. The V and J ends lost 4 bases and 3 bases, in that order; junction bases with no gene match: 2. The CDR3 DNA reads as TGCGCCAGCAGCCTGACAGGGGAAGAGACCCAGTACTTC. Residues: CASSLTGEETQYF. Full variable domain (remainder filled in from reference TRBV5-1 and TRBJ2-5): KAGVTQTPRYLIKTRGQQVTLSCSPISGHRSVSWYQQTPGQGLQFLFEYFSETQRNKGNFPGRFSGRQFSNSRSEMNVSTLELGDSALYLCASSLTGEETQYFGPGTRLLVL.

J is TRBJ2-3 and V is TRBV7-3; 12 bases map to TRBD2. CDR1 is SGHTA and CDR2 is FQGTGA in the germline V gene. This CDR3 contains 15 residues. With V trimmed by 5 bases and J by 5 bases, 5 bases remained unmatched. The chain's CDR3 is CASSLAGGMGDTQYF. The CDR3 DNA is TGTGCCAGCAGCCTAGCGGGGGGGATGGGAGATACGCAGTATTTT.

The V gene is TRBV19, the J gene TRBJ1-1; TRBD1 aligns across 7 bases. The CDR3 consists of 12 residues. Per germline, CDR1 LNHDA and CDR2 SQIVND (reference sequence). The ends lost 11 bases at V and 11 bases at J; junction bases unmatched: 14. CDR3 loop: CASRRRGGLAFF. The CDR3 bases are TGTGCCTCACGCAGGAGAGGGGGCCTTGCTTTCTTT.

The genes are TRBV18 and TRBJ2-3; TRBD2 matches at 12 bases. V trimming: 6 bases; J trimming: 3 bases; junction bases outside the gene matches: 7. Per germline, CDR1 KGHSH and CDR2 LQKENI. The CDR3 is 16 amino acids. For the CDR3, the DNA is TGTGCCAGCTCGCGACTAGCGGGGGAGATGACAGATACGCAGTATTTT. Amino acids: CASSRLAGEMTDTQYF. Using reference TRBV18 and TRBJ2-3 for the parts outside the CDR3, the full variable domain is NAGVMQNPRHLVRRRGQEARLRCSPMKGHSHVYWYRQLPEEGLKFMVYLQKENIIDESGMPKERFSAEFPKEGPSILRIQQVVRGDSAAYFCASSRLAGEMTDTQYFGPGTRLTVL.

The genes are TRBV19 and TRBJ2-1; TRBD1 matches at 8 bases. The V gene end was trimmed by 3 bases and the J gene end by 4 bases; junction bases not matched to a gene: 11. Germline loops: CDR1 LNHDA, CDR2 SQIVND (reference sequence). This CDR3 spans 17 amino acids. CDR3 amino acids: CASSIVPGTGPYNEQFF. As DNA, the CDR3 is TGTGCCAGTAGTATCGTTCCCGGGACAGGACCGTACAATGAGCAGTTCTTC. The whole variable domain, filled in from reference TRBV19 and TRBJ2-1, reads DGGITQSPKYLFRKEGQNVTLSCEQNLNHDAMYWYRQDPGQGLRLIYYSQIVNDFQKGDIAEGYSVSREKKESFPLTVTSAQKNPTAFYLCASSIVPGTGPYNEQFFGPGTRLTVL.